This is a list of T cell receptor beta chains from one sample in a study of T-cell memory formation after mild COVID-19. Each CDR3 protein gets one entry after TCRdb re-called the 5' RACE reads with MiXCR. The data hold under 600,000 distinct CDR3 sequences, with less than 25% observed a single time. Sequencing was performed on PBMCs or a T cell subset sorted from them (not recorded which). The receptors shown here come from an adult woman who had mild COVID-19 (a few samples of this study predate the infection). Cell type and time point are not known. Each CDR3 is given with its conserved first and last residue. A D gene is named only where the DNA matches it firmly. Size is stated for part of the rows, as once, few or many counts, or as a class when the clone is expanded.

v_gene	d_gene	abundance	j_gene	len	CDR3aa	CDR3nt
TRBV7-2	.	few	TRBJ2-3	15	CASSFALAGTDTQYF	TGTGCCAGCAGCTTCGCCTTAGCGGGCACAGATACGCAGTATTTT
TRBV4-1	.	.	TRBJ2-7	16	CASSQVVAGQVGEQYF	TGCGCCAGCAGCCAAGTTGTCGCAGGACAAGTGGGCGAGCAGTACTTC
TRBV4-1	.	.	TRBJ2-7	14	CASSQGAGSDEQYF	TGCGCCAGCAGCCAAGGGGCAGGGTCGGACGAGCAGTACTTC
TRBV29-1	.	few	TRBJ2-1	12	CSVVGPYNEQFF	TGCAGCGTTGTAGGACCCTACAATGAGCAGTTCTTC
TRBV20-1	.	few	TRBJ2-2	15	CSARGNRGTTGELFF	TGCAGTGCTAGGGGAAACCGGGGCACCACCGGGGAGCTGTTTTTT
TRBV5-1	TRBD1	few	TRBJ1-1	16	CASSLVAGGVNTEAFF	TGCGCCAGCAGCTTGGTTGCAGGGGGAGTAAACACTGAAGCTTTCTTT
TRBV18	.	few	TRBJ1-5	15	CASSPEDGSHQPQHF	TGTGCCAGCTCACCAGAGGACGGAAGTCATCAGCCCCAGCATTTT
TRBV20-1	.	.	TRBJ2-1	16	CSASRWRGQVRNEQFF	TGCAGTGCGTCCCGTTGGCGGGGGCAAGTTCGGAATGAGCAGTTCTTC
TRBV13	.	.	TRBJ2-3	18	CASSLGRLRQMSTDTQYF	TGTGCCAGCAGCTTAGGCCGTTTAAGACAGATGAGCACAGATACGCAGTATTTT
TRBV5-6	.	many	TRBJ2-7	13	CASSYGNVYEQYF	TGTGCCAGCAGCTACGGGAACGTCTACGAGCAGTACTTC
TRBV7-8	.	many	TRBJ2-3	18	CASSPRLGAAGSTDTQYF	TGTGCCAGCAGCCCGCGACTGGGGGCAGCAGGGAGCACAGATACGCAGTATTTT